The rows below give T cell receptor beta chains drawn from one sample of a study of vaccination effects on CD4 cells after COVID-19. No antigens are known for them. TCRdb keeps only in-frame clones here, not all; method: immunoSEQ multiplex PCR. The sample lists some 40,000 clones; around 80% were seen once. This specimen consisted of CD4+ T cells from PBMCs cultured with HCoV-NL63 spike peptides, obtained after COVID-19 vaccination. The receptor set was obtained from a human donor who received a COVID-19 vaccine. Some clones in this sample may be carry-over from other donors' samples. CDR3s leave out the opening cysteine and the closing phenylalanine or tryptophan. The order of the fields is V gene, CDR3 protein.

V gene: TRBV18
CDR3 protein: ASSPAGHLTGELF

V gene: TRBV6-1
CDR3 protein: ASSEGGGSSTNEQF

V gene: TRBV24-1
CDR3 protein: ATSALGGASDTQY

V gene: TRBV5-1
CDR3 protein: ASSLGPAGTDTQY

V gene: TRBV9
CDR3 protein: ASSVIPGTSGVDEQF

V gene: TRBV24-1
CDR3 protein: ATSENRDTYGYT

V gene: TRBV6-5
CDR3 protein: ASSQTLNTEAF

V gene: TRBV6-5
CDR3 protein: ASSYSTGATPSPLH

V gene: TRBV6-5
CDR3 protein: ASSYIAGGNYGYT

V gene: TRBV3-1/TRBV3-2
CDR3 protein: ASSQEGNQPQH

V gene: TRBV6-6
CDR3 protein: ASRISGTGLNQPQH

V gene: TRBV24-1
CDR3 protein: ATSDTTGEGETQY

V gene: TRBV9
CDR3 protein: ASSVQGSGELF

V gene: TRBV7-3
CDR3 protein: ASSLGPAREAF

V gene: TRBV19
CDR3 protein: ASNTPGGAGNQPQH

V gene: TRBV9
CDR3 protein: ASSPVVGGYTDTQY

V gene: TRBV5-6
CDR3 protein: ASSFYGTGGSYNSPLH

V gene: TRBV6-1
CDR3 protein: ASSDRGLSSGANVLT

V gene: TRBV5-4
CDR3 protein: ASSLGGGFRYEQY

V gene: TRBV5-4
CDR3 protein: ASRGDQVHNEQF

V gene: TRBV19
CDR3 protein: ASRIGTAQETQY

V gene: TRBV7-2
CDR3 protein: ASSLDGSNEKLF

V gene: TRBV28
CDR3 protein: ASSSTGDRVPQH

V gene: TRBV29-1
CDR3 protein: SATDSPISGNTIY

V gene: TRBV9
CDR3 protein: ASSKPGLATGELF

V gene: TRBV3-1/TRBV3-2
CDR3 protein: ASSQPIYRGNGNTIY

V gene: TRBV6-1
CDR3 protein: ASSEGHNQPQH

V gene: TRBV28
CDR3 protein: ASIGTGRNSPLH

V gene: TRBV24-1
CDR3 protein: ATSDPRGADYQETQY

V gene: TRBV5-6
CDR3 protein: ASSLSSGPQETQY